The 28 T cell receptor beta chains below come from one sample, sequenced in a study of OX40 agonist ivuxolimab in advanced cancers. Profiling relied on immunoSEQ multiplex PCR, and the TCRdb table lists in-frame clones only, not all of them. The table records about 32,000 clones, 75% to 85% of them present only once. Source: CD4+ or CD8+ T cells sorted from blood, taken in a trial of the OX40 agonist ivuxolimab. These receptors were collected from an adult with an advanced solid tumor such as melanoma, head and neck, liver or kidney cancer.

This clone was seen only once. This chain links TRBV11-2 with TRBJ1-2; TRBD1 is a possible D gene (5 bases). V shed 2 bases and J shed 7 bases, with 8 bases lying between them. The CDR3 contains 12 residues. The germline V gene has CDR1 SGHAT and CDR2 FQNNGV. CDR3 DNA sequence: TGTGCCAGCAGCTTATCAGGGCTTGGCTACACCTTC. As protein: CASSLSGLGYTF.

This chain links TRBV18 with TRBJ1-2; 9 nucleotides match TRBD1. This CDR3 region has 15 residues. CDR1 is KGHSH, CDR2 LQKENI, per germline. J was trimmed by 4 bases and V by 4 bases; bases with no gene match: 7. CDR3 residues: CASSLSDRGPYGYTF. The CDR3 nucleotides are TGTGCCAGCTCACTCTCGGACAGGGGCCCCTATGGCTACACCTTC.

The J gene is TRBJ2-5, the V gene TRBV6-5; the D gene is possibly TRBD2 (5 bases). Germline V gene data show CDR1 as MNHEY and CDR2 as SVGAGI. Trimming shortened V by 6 bases and J by 11 bases, and 25 bases separated the two germline ends. The CDR3 has 15 amino acids. In DNA form, the CDR3 reads TGTGCCAGCAGCCCAGTAGGGTCAGGTCCTAGGGAGCAGTACTTC. This gives the protein CASSPVGSGPREQYF.

This chain connects TRBV4-1 to TRBJ1-4; D is perhaps TRBD1 (5 bases). Germline V CDR1 and CDR2: MGHRA, YSYEKL. V lost 0 bases and J lost 7, with 15 bases in between. The CDR3 length is 16 residues. DNA of the CDR3: TGCGCCAGCAGCCAAGAGGGGCAGGGCCGGAGTGAAAAACTGTTTTTT. This translates into CASSQEGQGRSEKLFF.

The genes are TRBV18 and TRBJ2-3; D is possibly TRBD2 (6 bases). CDR1 is KGHSH, CDR2 LQKENI, per germline. V lost 3 bases to trimming and J lost 1 base, with 11 bases between them. There are 15 residues in the CDR3. In nucleotides, the CDR3 is TGTGCCAGCTCACCGGCGCGGGGCCGCACAGATACGCAGTATTTT. This encodes CASSPARGRTDTQYF.

The chain employs TRBV28 and TRBJ1-5; 9 bases match TRBD1. V gave up 4 bases and J gave up 4 bases; unmatched junction bases: 8. CDR1 is MDHEN and CDR2 is SYDVKM in the germline V gene. There are 16 residues in the CDR3. The CDR3 spells CASSSVGQGPNQPQHF. The DNA of the CDR3 is TGTGCCAGCAGTTCCGTGGGACAGGGTCCAAATCAGCCCCAGCATTTT.

The chain joins TRBV11-2 to TRBJ1-1; D unresolved. Germline V gives CDR1 SGHAT, CDR2 FQNNGV. CDR3 length: 13 amino acids. V gave up 3 bases and J gave up 0 bases, with 5 bases separating them. CDR3 residues: CASSLGLNTEAFF. CDR3 coding DNA: TGTGCCAGCAGCTTGGGTCTGAACACTGAAGCTTTCTTT.

The table lists this clone with a count of one. The V call is TRBV28, the J call TRBJ1-1, with 8 bases fitting TRBD1. The CDR3 length is 16 residues. Losses at the gene ends were 0 bases for V and 6 bases for J; bases not matched to a gene: 9. Germline-derived CDR1 and CDR2 are MDHEN and SYDVKM. CDR3 protein: CASSLWAGGGFAEAFF. For the CDR3, the DNA is TGTGCCAGCAGTTTATGGGCAGGGGGCGGTTTCGCTGAAGCTTTCTTT.

V and J are TRBV5-6 and TRBJ1-1; perhaps TRBD1 as D (5 bases). This CDR3 has 13 residues. Trimming left V 0 bases short and J 8 bases short, with 11 bases between. CDR1 SGHDT and CDR2 YYEEEE come from the germline V gene. Here the CDR3 reads CASSLGQRLEAFF. CDR3 in DNA: TGTGCCAGCAGCTTGGGACAGCGACTAGAAGCTTTCTTT.

This chain joins TRBV7-9 and TRBJ2-3, with a weak D call TRBD2 (6 bases). CDR3 length: 15 amino acids. The V gene's germline CDR1 is SEHNR and CDR2 FQNEAQ (reference sequence). V was cut by 0 bases and J by 2 bases, with 9 bases left in between. This chain's CDR3 is CASSLASGDTDTQYF. CDR3 bases: TGTGCCAGCAGCTTAGCTAGCGGAGACACAGATACGCAGTATTTT. Variable domain in full (rest from reference TRBV7-9 and TRBJ2-3): DTGVSQNPRHKITKRGQNVTFRCDPISEHNRLYWYRQTLGQGPEFLTYFQNEAQLEKSRLLSDRFSAERPKGSFSTLEIQRTEQGDSAMYLCASSLASGDTDTQYFGPGTRLTVL.

Details on this clone: Additional DNA sequences in this sample encode the identical CDR3. The chain carries TRBV30 and TRBJ2-7; 7 bases map to TRBD1. V lost 3 bases, J lost 4 bases, and 12 bases stayed unmatched. The germline V gene has CDR1 GTSNPN and CDR2 SVGIG (reference sequence). This CDR3 is 15 amino acids long. CDR3 protein: CAWRKVTGAKYEQYF. In DNA, the CDR3 is TGTGCCTGGAGGAAGGTAACAGGGGCTAAATACGAGCAGTACTTC. The whole variable domain, filled in from reference TRBV30 and TRBJ2-7, reads SQTIHQWPATLVQPVGSPLSLECTVEGTSNPNLYWYRQAAGRGLQLLFYSVGIGQISSEVPQNLSASRPQDRQFILSSKKLLLSDSGFYLCAWRKVTGAKYEQYFGPGTRLTVT.

This clone was detected only a few times. The chain links TRBV9 to TRBJ1-1; D gene unclear. CDR1 is SGDLS, CDR2 YYNGEE, per germline. The CDR3 has 15 amino acids. Trimming removed 4 bases at V and 6 bases at J, with 19 bases between. The CDR3 DNA reads as TGTGCCAGCAGCACTCACCCCGATGGACTCTCTGAAGCTTTCTTT. Protein: CASSTHPDGLSEAFF. Full variable domain (missing parts from reference TRBV9 and TRBJ1-1): DSGVTQTPKHLITATGQRVTLRCSPRSGDLSVYWYQQSLDQGLQFLIQYYNGEERAKGNILERFSAQQFPDLHSELNLSSLELGDSALYFCASSTHPDGLSEAFFGQGTRLTVV.

V and J are TRBV5-4 and TRBJ2-3; D perhaps matches TRBD2 (6 bases). V was shortened by 4 bases and J by 6 bases, with 12 bases between the two germline ends. CDR1 is SGHNT, CDR2 YYREEE, per germline (reference sequence). The CDR3 is 13 residues long. The CDR3 loop reads CASSIGTEDTQYF. The CDR3 nucleotides are TGTGCCAGCAGCATAGGGACTGAGGATACGCAGTATTTT.

The chain employs TRBV6-5 and TRBJ1-3, with D tentatively TRBD1 (5 bases). The CDR3 sequence is 16 residues long. Trimming took off 2 bases at V and 0 bases at J, with 11 bases between the two ends. Germline V gives CDR1 MNHEY, CDR2 SVGAGI. CDR3 in amino acids: CASSYGGARSGNTIYF. CDR3 DNA sequence: TGTGCCAGCAGTTACGGCGGGGCTCGCTCTGGAAACACCATATATTTT.

This clone was recorded only once. V usage is TRBV6-5 and J usage is TRBJ1-5; tentatively, D is TRBD1 (6 bases). The CDR3 sequence is 14 residues long. Looked up from germline, CDR1 is MNHEY and CDR2 is SVGAGI. The ends were cut back, 6 bases at V and 5 bases at J, with 14 bases in the middle. The CDR3, as DNA: TGTGCCAGCAGGATGACAGGATCCTATCAGCCCCAGCATTTT. Translated: CASRMTGSYQPQHF.

This rearrangement joins TRBV19 to TRBJ1-2; D unclear. CDR1 and CDR2 from the germline V gene are LNHDA and SQIVND (reference sequence). The CDR3 has 11 amino acids. V dropped 4 bases and J dropped 5 bases, with 5 bases sitting between them. CDR3 amino acids: CASSRIYGYTF. CDR3 sequence (DNA): TGTGCCAGTAGTAGAATATATGGCTACACCTTC. The complete variable domain, with remaining parts taken from reference TRBV19 and TRBJ1-2, reads DGGITQSPKYLFRKEGQNVTLSCEQNLNHDAMYWYRQDPGQGLRLIYYSQIVNDFQKGDIAEGYSVSREKKESFPLTVTSAQKNPTAFYLCASSRIYGYTFGSGTRLTVV.

This clone was picked up a small number of times. This chain joins TRBV9 and TRBJ1-1; TRBD1 matches at 9 bases. The V and J ends lost 3 bases and 4 bases, in that order; junction bases with no gene match: 7. The length of the CDR3 is 15 residues. Germline loops: CDR1 SGDLS, CDR2 YYNGEE. This CDR3 reads CASSARTGEGTEAFF. As DNA, the CDR3 is TGTGCCAGCAGCGCCCGGACAGGGGAGGGCACTGAAGCTTTCTTT. The full variable domain, rest sourced from reference TRBV9 and TRBJ1-1, is DSGVTQTPKHLITATGQRVTLRCSPRSGDLSVYWYQQSLDQGLQFLIQYYNGEERAKGNILERFSAQQFPDLHSELNLSSLELGDSALYFCASSARTGEGTEAFFGQGTRLTVV.

The V gene is TRBV28, the J gene TRBJ2-7; 7 bases agree with TRBD1. Germline trimming cut 6 bases from V and 6 bases from J; bases unmatched to any gene: 17. CDR1 MDHEN and CDR2 SYDVKM come from the germline V gene. This CDR3 has 16 residues. The CDR3 sequence: CASSLYPTVTGREQYF. DNA of the CDR3: TGTGCCAGCAGCCTTTACCCTACGGTGACAGGGCGCGAGCAGTACTTC.

The J gene is TRBJ2-5, the V gene TRBV6-5; 13 bases agree with TRBD2. Germline CDR1 and CDR2: MNHEY and SVGAGI. The CDR3 loop spans 15 amino acids. V was pared by 6 bases and J by 7 bases, with 8 bases of the junction left unmatched. The CDR3 bases are TGTGCCAGCAGGACGACTAGCGGGAGGAGGGGGACCCAGTACTTC. Amino acid sequence: CASRTTSGRRGTQYF.

This sequence joins TRBV11-1 and TRBJ2-7; the match to TRBD2 covers 12 bases. The CDR3 spans 17 residues. Per the germline V gene, CDR1 is SGHAT and CDR2 is FQDESV (reference sequence). The V segment lost 5 bases and the J segment 2 bases; nucleotides outside the gene matches: 10. This CDR3 reads CASSRTGTSGSTYEQYF. The CDR3 DNA follows: TGTGCCAGCAGCAGAACCGGGACTAGCGGGTCAACCTACGAGCAGTACTTC.

The J gene is TRBJ1-1, the V gene TRBV5-1; D unclear. Trimming left V 0 bases short and J 4 bases short, with 13 bases between. The CDR3 is made up of 15 amino acids. The germline V gene encodes CDR1 SGHRS and CDR2 YFSETQ. The CDR3 is CASSLGSGSGTEAFF. For the CDR3, the DNA is TGCGCCAGCAGCTTGGGATCGGGTTCGGGCACTGAAGCTTTCTTT.

The chain has TRBV6-6 and TRBJ2-3; 10 positions match TRBD2. CDR3 length: 16 residues. Germline CDR1 and CDR2: MNHNY and SVGAGI (reference sequence). The J segment lost 3 bases and the V segment lost 5 bases, leaving 8 bases of the junction unmatched. The CDR3 here is CASSNPLAGGTDTQYF. CDR3 DNA: TGTGCCAGCAGTAACCCGTTAGCGGGGGGTACAGATACGCAGTATTTT.

The V and J genes are TRBV28 and TRBJ1-2; 7 bases align to TRBD1. Germline lookup yields CDR1 MDHEN and CDR2 SYDVKM. V dropped 8 bases and J dropped 8; count of bases not matched to a gene: 11. This CDR3 contains 13 residues. The CDR3 DNA reads TGTGCCAGCTTTCCCCTCAAACAGGGGGGCTACACCTTC. Protein product: CASFPLKQGGYTF.

The genes are TRBV7-8 and TRBJ2-3, with unresolved D. Trimming stripped 5 bases from V and 3 bases from J, with 6 bases between. Germline V gives CDR1 SGHVS, CDR2 FQNEAQ. The CDR3 runs 12 residues. The CDR3: CASSTLTDTQYF. For the CDR3, the DNA is TGTGCCAGCAGCACCCTGACAGATACGCAGTATTTT.

The rearrangement links TRBV29-1 to TRBJ1-5; 10 bases map to TRBD1. The CDR3 loop spans 13 amino acids. Germline values: CDR1 SQVTM, CDR2 ANQGSEA. Trimming cost V 5 bases and J 7 bases; bases outside gene matches: 5. The CDR3 is CSVRDRGGQPQHF. In DNA form, the CDR3 reads TGCAGCGTTCGGGACAGGGGAGGACAGCCCCAGCATTTT.

The rearrangement links TRBV7-2 to TRBJ2-1; a weak D match, TRBD1 (6 bases). This CDR3 has 16 residues. Trimming pared 5 bases from V and 2 bases from J, leaving 16 bases between. Germline V CDR1 and CDR2: SGHTA, FQGNSA. The CDR3 DNA is TGTGCCAGCAGCCCAACGTCCGGGACAACCTACAATGAGCAGTTCTTC. Protein: CASSPTSGTTYNEQFF.

The J gene is TRBJ2-3, the V gene TRBV9; D unresolved. Germline V gives CDR1 SGDLS, CDR2 YYNGEE. The V end lost 4 bases, the J end lost 2 bases, and 8 bases lay between the germline ends. The CDR3 length is 13 residues. The CDR3 is CASSTDPTDTQYF. The CDR3 coding sequence is TGTGCCAGCAGCACCGACCCCACAGATACGCAGTATTTT.

The chain recombines TRBV28 with TRBJ1-6, with 9 nucleotides matching TRBD1. There are 16 residues in the CDR3. The junction had 6 bases not matched to a gene; V was cut back by 4 bases and J by 5 bases. Germline CDR1 reads MDHEN; CDR2 reads SYDVKM. The CDR3, as DNA: TGTGCCAGCAGTTGGGGACAGGGCCACAATAATTCACCCCTCCACTTT. Encoded protein: CASSWGQGHNNSPLHF.